What follows describes a single TCR beta chain. Which antigen it targets is not known. Nothing much larger sits one base from this clone, and base qualities are not available. These data originate in a study of cytomegalovirus exposure and HLA in healthy donors (dated by TCRdb to 2017 to 2019). In the study overall: In an earlier analysis of around 540 of the donors, under 300 Gb of sequence data and 90 million to 120 million unique TCR beta sequences from about 190 million T cells were reported. Rather than using new phenotypic data, the later analysis identified candidate immune exposures from TCR beta sequences and from how often those sequences occurred across donors. Using immunosequencing, the study profiled T cell repertoires from about 610 subjects and related those repertoires to cytomegalovirus serostatus. In addition to the first cohort of roughly 670 subjects, a separate validation cohort of 120 different subjects was used. Among 398 genotyped donors of the cohort, an average of around 250,000 unique TCR beta nucleotide sequences was sequenced per donor, of which approximately 18% were non-productive. To decide whether each TCR beta V gene segment behaved as functional or pseudogenic, an earlier analysis of some 600 of the donors relied on high-throughput TCR beta sequencing. Typing coverage varied by locus: 629-630 donors for A, B, C, DRB1 and DQB1; around 560 for DQA1; nearly 610 for DPA1; roughly 450 for DPB1. Of the 300 to 450 genotyped donors, about 84% fell in the genetic ancestry cluster associated with self-reported Caucasian donors. The study combined high-throughput TCR immunosequencing, statistical association of individual TCRs with disease status, and machine learning to predict cytomegalovirus infection status. HLA typing included class I and class II loci at four-digit resolution. In a later genetic analysis, genome-wide SNP genotypes for about 55% of the roughly 700 donors were used, and that subset was treated as a discovery cohort. An early release covering some 640 HLA-typed donors comprised roughly 300 gigabases of sequencing data and around 80 million unique TCR sequences. Alongside the repertoire data, information on donor age, sex, ethnicity and CMV serostatus was compiled. All discovery cohort repertoires had been generated using a single sequencing platform. A later analysis re-examined previously published TCR beta repertoires from more than 600 donors and added high-resolution HLA genotyping to investigate patterns of TCR occurrence. The study aimed to test whether signatures of past pathogen exposure could be identified by cataloging public T cell receptors. Because of strong linkage in the cohort, roughly five DR-DQ haplotypes were treated as single units for association and clustering.

The cohort was made up of roughly 670 healthy bone marrow donors. At the time of sampling, every cohort member was nominally healthy, though immune exposures that went unrecorded were likely present. The donor was CMV seronegative and was included in the group of 352 seronegative cohort members. Each donor provided a peripheral blood sample, and peripheral blood mononuclear cells were used for TCR beta sequencing. The Qiagen DNeasy Blood Extraction Kit was used to extract genomic DNA from the blood cell samples. The library relied on the immunoSEQ multiplex PCR assay. The multiplex PCR relied on a mix of 60 forward primers for TCR Vbeta segments and 13 reverse primers for TCR Jbeta segments. The CDR3 region of rearranged TCR beta genes was amplified from genomic DNA with a multiplex PCR assay. On the Illumina HiSeq System, the amplified TCR beta libraries were sequenced as 87-base-pair reads. The source study handled its data this way. A later analysis tallied around 80 million unique TCR beta chains across the 700 or so repertoires, and some 12 million of those chains were shared by two or more donors. Raw reads were error-corrected and collapsed into unique sequences with a nearest-neighbor algorithm that merged closely related sequences to remove PCR and sequencing errors. V, D and J gene segments were assigned by aligning CDR3 sequences to IMGT reference sequences. For a sequence to be retained, a match of at least six nucleotides to both a V gene segment and a J gene segment was required. Rearrangements were classified as productive when the CDR3 lacked stop codons and remained in frame with V and J, and all other rearrangements were classified as non-productive. CDR3 was defined by IMGT convention, running from the second conserved V-encoded cysteine to the conserved J-encoded phenylalanine. Sequences without an unambiguous match to a single V gene segment were excluded from the earlier analysis of about 630 of the donors. An earlier analysis of some 610 of the donors called V segments functional above 56.7% productive rearrangements and segregating when the between-donor standard deviation exceeded 5%. A statistical classification framework was developed to diagnose cytomegalovirus status using the catalog of TCR beta chain sequences. In a later analysis, V and J genes were assigned by comparing TCR nucleotide sequences against IMGT/GENE-DB human TR gene sequences. The TCRdist pipeline was used in a later analysis to assign CDR3 sequences and most-parsimonious VDJ recombination scenarios. A later analysis defined each TCR beta chain by its CDR3 amino acid sequence plus V-gene family, and excluded reads lacking a unique V-gene family. As a way to deal with suspected cross-contamination and a sequencing artifact, a later analysis dropped more than 500 nucleotide sequences that were highly shared and had low generation probability. For each public chain, a later analysis derived a clonal expansion index from normalized ranks of inferred template counts within each repertoire. In a later analysis, generation probabilities were computed using a VDJ recombination model fitted to out-of-frame rearrangements, and the results were checked against IGoR. A later analysis scored TCR-TCR, TCR-HLA and TCR-CMV co-occurrence with hypergeometric tests, applying a repertoire-size bias correction to TCR pairs. A later analysis estimated false discovery rates by permuting HLA or CMV assignments 20 times. A later analysis grouped co-occurring TCRs with DBSCAN, adding TCRdist sequence similarity when clustering within HLA-allele-positive subsets. Co-occurrence clustering excluded repertoires with fewer than 30,000 or more than 120,000 public chains, plus five with anomalous nucleotide sharing. TCRdb provides this immuneACCESS table in a form limited to in-frame rearrangements. Some clones are lacking; in checked studies, under half of them reflect an unresolved V gene, and why the rest are absent is not known. The V and J calls and clone size come from that table; D and trimming were worked out from the DNA. The sample data list around 67,000 clones, and roughly two thirds of these were observed just once. In total, the top ten clones hold around 3.1% of the sample.

The paper's findings and limits, for the study overall: In an earlier analysis of 587 of the donors, most TCR beta V segments appeared in productive rearrangements about 87% or about 30% of the time, broadly matching IMGT annotations. The cohort was sequenced for TCR beta chains only, and without alpha or paired-chain data the features that could be detected were limited. Compared with the approximately 720-donor mean, donors in an Asian-associated ancestry cluster had fewer N-insertions in productive TCRs, according to a later genetic analysis. A later analysis associated 16,951 TCR beta sequences with specific HLA alleles at a false discovery rate of 0.05. A group of highly shared sequence variants was considered likely to be a technical artifact of the sequencing pipeline. Because counts were too low, roughly 17 rarely observed V segments, including chromosome 9 orphons, were left out of the earlier analysis of 500 to 650 of the donors. In both the original and validation cohorts, the classifier was reported to diagnose cytomegalovirus status with high specificity and sensitivity. Sequencing depth was assumed to be roughly uniform across donors in the presence/absence analyses, though that assumption may not hold. In a later analysis, HLA-associated TCR beta chains showed more clonal expansion and lower generation probabilities than non-associated chains that were equally common. Assigning TCR associations to individual alleles was difficult when HLA alleles, especially DR and DQ, strongly co-occurred. Linkage disequilibrium might explain the correlated functional status among segregating V segments, but an unknown experimental factor could not be ruled out. In the study, around 150 TCR beta chains were listed as associated with cytomegalovirus. Most TCR sequences were seen in very few donors, while some public TCRs were found in many individuals. In vitro tests confirmed that three of the cytomegalovirus-associated TCR beta chains recognize cytomegalovirus antigens. A further reported finding was that TCR beta sequences accurately predicted the HLA-A and HLA-B alleles for most subjects in the first cohort. In a later analysis, several top co-occurrence clusters were reported to appear linked to parvovirus B19, influenza, CMV and Epstein-Barr virus. A later genetic analysis associated a missense DCLRE1C variant with V-gene and J-gene trimming of TCR beta chains, and an independent cohort replicated the association. For the cohort, immune exposure information was limited to CMV serostatus. Most CMV-associated TCR beta chains appeared to be HLA-restricted in a later analysis, and the HLA associations seemed to be driven largely by CMV exposure. Because HLA typing was missing for some donors at each locus, association tests included only the typed subset. According to a later analysis, TCR association rates differed among HLA loci, with DRB1 alleles showing the most associated TCRs and HLA-C alleles showing the fewest. The authors suggested that the approach could potentially be extended to other disease states and immunological phenotypes.

Sequencing used PBMCs. This TCR derives from a woman aged 50 to 65 in good health and CMV-seronegative.

The encoded CDR3 is CASSWSGSRQPQHF. DNA sequence: TGTGCCAGCAGTTGGTCCGGGAGTAGGCAGCCCCAGCATTTT. Here the chain combines TRBV27 and TRBJ1-5; the D gene lacks a confident call. The V end loses 4 bases and the J end loses 7 bases, and a stretch of 14 bases separates them. Spanning cysteine to phenylalanine, the CDR3 consists of 14 amino acids. This entry keeps only the CDR3 DNA: 42 bases, framed from base 1. The germline V gene encodes CDR1 MNHEY and CDR2 SMNVEV (reference sequence).